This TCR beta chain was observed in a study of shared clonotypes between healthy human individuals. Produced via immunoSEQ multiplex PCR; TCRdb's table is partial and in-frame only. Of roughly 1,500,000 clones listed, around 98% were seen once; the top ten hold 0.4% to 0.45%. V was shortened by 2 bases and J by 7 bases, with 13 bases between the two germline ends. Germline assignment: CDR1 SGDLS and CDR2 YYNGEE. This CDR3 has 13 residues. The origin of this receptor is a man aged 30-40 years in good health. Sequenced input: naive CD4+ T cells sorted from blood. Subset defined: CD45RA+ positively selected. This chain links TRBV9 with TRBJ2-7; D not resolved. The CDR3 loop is CASSVGYPDEQYF. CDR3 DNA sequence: TGTGCCAGCAGCGTGGGCTACCCCGATGAGCAGTACTTC.